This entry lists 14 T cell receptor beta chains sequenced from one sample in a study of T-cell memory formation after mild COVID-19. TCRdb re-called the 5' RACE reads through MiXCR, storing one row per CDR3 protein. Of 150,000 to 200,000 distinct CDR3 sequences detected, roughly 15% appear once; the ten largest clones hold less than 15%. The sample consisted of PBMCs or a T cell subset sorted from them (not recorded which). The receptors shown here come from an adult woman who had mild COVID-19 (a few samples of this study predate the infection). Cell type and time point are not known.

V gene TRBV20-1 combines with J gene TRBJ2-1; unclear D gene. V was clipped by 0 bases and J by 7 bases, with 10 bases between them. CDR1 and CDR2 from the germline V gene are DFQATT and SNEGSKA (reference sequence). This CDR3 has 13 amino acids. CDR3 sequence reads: CSARDGSLNEQFF. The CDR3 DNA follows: TGCAGTGCTAGAGATGGCAGTTTGAATGAGCAGTTCTTC.

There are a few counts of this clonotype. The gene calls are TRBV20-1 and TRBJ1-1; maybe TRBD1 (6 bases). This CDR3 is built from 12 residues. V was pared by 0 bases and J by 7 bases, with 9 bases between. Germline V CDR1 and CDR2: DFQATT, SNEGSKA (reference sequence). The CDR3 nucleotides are TGCAGTGCTAGAGAGGACAGACATGAAGCTTTCTTT. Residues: CSAREDRHEAFF.

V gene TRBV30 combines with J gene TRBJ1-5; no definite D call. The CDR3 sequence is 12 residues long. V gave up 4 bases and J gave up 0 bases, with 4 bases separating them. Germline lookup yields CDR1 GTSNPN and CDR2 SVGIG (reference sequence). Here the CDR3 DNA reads TGTGCCTGGAAAAATAGCAATCAGCCCCAGCATTTT. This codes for CAWKNSNQPQHF.

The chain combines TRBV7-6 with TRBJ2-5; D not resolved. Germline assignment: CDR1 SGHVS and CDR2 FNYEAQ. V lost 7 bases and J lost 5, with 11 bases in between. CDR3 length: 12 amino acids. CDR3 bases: TGTGCCAGCACCCGCGGTACGGAGACCCAGTACTTC. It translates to CASTRGTETQYF. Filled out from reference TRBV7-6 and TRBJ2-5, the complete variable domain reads GAGVSQSPRYKVTKRGQDVALRCDPISGHVSLYWYRQALGQGPEFLTYFNYEAQQDKSGLPNDRFSAERPEGSISTLTIQRTEQRDSAMYRCASTRGTETQYFGPGTRLLVL.

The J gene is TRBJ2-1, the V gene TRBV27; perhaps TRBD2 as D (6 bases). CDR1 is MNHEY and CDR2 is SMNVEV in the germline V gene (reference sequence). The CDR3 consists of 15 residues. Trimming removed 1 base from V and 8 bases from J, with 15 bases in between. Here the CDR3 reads CASSLLSGGTHEQFF. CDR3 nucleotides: TGTGCCAGCAGTTTATTATCCGGAGGGACCCATGAGCAGTTCTTC.

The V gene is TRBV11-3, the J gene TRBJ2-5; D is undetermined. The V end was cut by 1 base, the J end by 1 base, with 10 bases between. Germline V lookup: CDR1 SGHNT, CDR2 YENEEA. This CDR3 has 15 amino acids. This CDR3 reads CASSLGSSAQETQYF. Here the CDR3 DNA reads TGTGCCAGCAGCTTAGGGTCTTCCGCCCAAGAGACCCAGTACTTC.

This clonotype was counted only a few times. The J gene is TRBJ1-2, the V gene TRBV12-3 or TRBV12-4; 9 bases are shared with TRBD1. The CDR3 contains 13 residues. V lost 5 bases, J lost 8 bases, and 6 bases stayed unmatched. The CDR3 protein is CASSPTGGEGYTF. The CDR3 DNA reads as TGTGCCAGCAGTCCTACAGGGGGCGAAGGCTACACCTTC.

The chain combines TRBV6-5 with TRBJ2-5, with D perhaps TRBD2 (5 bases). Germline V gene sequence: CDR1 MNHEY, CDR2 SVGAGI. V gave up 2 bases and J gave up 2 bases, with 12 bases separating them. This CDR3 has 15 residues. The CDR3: CASSYRLAGQETQYF. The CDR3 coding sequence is TGTGCCAGCAGTTACAGGTTGGCGGGTCAAGAGACCCAGTACTTC.

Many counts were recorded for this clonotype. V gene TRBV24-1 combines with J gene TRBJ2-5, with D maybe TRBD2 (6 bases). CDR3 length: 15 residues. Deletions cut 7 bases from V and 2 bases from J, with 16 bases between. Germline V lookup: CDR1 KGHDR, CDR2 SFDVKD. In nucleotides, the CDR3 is TGTGCCACCAGCCCCGGAGGGGCGGTGCAAGAGACCCAGTACTTC. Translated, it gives CATSPGGAVQETQYF.

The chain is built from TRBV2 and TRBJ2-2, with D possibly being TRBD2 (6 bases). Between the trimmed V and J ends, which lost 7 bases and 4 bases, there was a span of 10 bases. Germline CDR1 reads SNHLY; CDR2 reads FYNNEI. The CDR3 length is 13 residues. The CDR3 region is CASTLAGTGELFF. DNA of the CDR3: TGTGCCAGCACACTAGCTGGCACCGGGGAGCTGTTTTTT.

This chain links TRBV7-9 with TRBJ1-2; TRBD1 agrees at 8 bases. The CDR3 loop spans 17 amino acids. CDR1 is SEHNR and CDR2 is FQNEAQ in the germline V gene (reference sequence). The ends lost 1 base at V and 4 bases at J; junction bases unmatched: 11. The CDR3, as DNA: TGTGCCAGCAGCTTAGACGCCCTGGACAGGGTTGTCTATGGCTACACCTTC. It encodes CASSLDALDRVVYGYTF.

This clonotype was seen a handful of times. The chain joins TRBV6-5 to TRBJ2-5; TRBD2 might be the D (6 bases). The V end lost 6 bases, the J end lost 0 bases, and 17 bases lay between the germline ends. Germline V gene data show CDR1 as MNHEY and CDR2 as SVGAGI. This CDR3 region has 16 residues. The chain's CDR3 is CASSPLAGSYQETQYF. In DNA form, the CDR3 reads TGTGCCAGCAGCCCCTTGGCGGGATCGTACCAAGAGACCCAGTACTTC.

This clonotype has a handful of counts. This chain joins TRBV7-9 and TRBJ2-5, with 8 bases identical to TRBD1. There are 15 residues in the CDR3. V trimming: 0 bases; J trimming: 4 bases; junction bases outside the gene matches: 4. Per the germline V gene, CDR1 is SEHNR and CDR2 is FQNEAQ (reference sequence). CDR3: CASSLASRGRETQYF. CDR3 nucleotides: TGTGCCAGCAGCTTAGCAAGCAGGGGGCGAGAGACCCAGTACTTC.

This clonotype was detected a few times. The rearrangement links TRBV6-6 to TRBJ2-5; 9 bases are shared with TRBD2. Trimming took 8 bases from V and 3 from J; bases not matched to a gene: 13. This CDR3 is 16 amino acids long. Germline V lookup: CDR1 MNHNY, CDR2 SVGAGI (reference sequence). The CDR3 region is CASSSGNGWGEETQYF. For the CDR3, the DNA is TGTGCCAGCTCTAGCGGGAATGGATGGGGAGAAGAGACCCAGTACTTC.